Below, 26 T cell receptor beta chains from the same sample are listed, as sequenced in a study of CD8+CD57+ T cells in acquired aplastic anemia. CD8+CD57+ cell expansion, shown by flow cytometry, had occurred in the patients selected for sequencing. The template for TCR beta VDJ and CDR3 sequence profiling was genomic DNA. Via MiXCR, TCRdb re-called the reads, giving one row per CDR3 protein. The table has 220,000 or so distinct CDR3 sequences, about 60% seen once; the top ten hold roughly 61%. The sample was sorted CD4+, CD8+, or CD8+CD57+ T cells (not recorded which) from PBMCs. Every receptor here comes from a human donor with aplastic anemia.

The V gene is TRBV10-3, the J gene TRBJ2-4; 14 nucleotides line up with TRBD2. Germline CDR1 ENHRY, CDR2 SYGVKD. The V segment lost 4 bases and the J segment 7 bases; nucleotides outside the gene matches: 3. This CDR3 comprises 15 residues. CDR3 DNA sequence: TGTGCCATCAGTGGGACTAGCGGGAGGTCGAACATTCAGTACTTC. Amino acid sequence: CAISGTSGRSNIQYF.

This clonotype was seen just once. V gene TRBV19 combines with J gene TRBJ1-5, with D possibly TRBD1 on 6 matching bases. Germline V gene lookup returns CDR1 LNHDA and CDR2 SQIVND (reference sequence). The CDR3 spans 13 residues. The germline V and J ends were trimmed by 6 bases and 6 bases, with 12 bases remaining between them. The CDR3 here is CASRDSPTQPQHF. The DNA of the CDR3 is TGTGCCAGTAGGGACAGTCCCACTCAGCCCCAGCATTTT.

The chain couples TRBV9 to TRBJ2-1; D is undetermined. CDR1 and CDR2 from the germline V gene are SGDLS and YYNGEE. CDR3 length equals 16 residues. The V and J ends lost 4 bases and 1 base respectively, with 15 bases between them. In DNA, the CDR3 is TGTGCCAGCAGCACAGAGACCAGTTTTTCCTACAATGAGCAGTTCTTC. This codes for CASSTETSFSYNEQFF.

The chain joins TRBV6-6 to TRBJ2-7, with 9 bases lining up with TRBD2. CDR1 MNHNY and CDR2 SVGAGI come from the germline V gene (reference sequence). Unmatched junction bases numbered 10, after V lost 6 bases and J lost 1 base. The CDR3 totals 16 residues. The CDR3 sequence is CASSQGGSGSSYEQYF. Written as DNA, the CDR3 is TGTGCCAGCAGCCAGGGGGGTAGCGGGAGTTCCTACGAGCAGTACTTC.

This clonotype was observed many times. This chain connects TRBV4-1 to TRBJ1-1, with a tentative D call TRBD1 (6 bases). The CDR3 is 14 residues long. Germline V gene lookup returns CDR1 MGHRA and CDR2 YSYEKL. Trimming pared 1 base from V and 10 bases from J, leaving 16 bases between. The CDR3 DNA reads TGCGCCAGCAGCCAAGGACCAGGGGCCCTAGGAGCTTTCTTT. Protein: CASSQGPGALGAFF.

The chain is built from TRBV5-4 and TRBJ2-5; D unclear. V gave up 6 bases and J gave up 5 bases, with 8 bases separating them. Germline CDR1 SGHNT, CDR2 YYREEE (reference sequence). The CDR3 loop spans 11 amino acids. This CDR3 reads CASTFEETQYF. The CDR3 nucleotides are TGTGCCAGCACCTTCGAGGAGACCCAGTACTTC.

This sequence joins TRBV10-3 and TRBJ2-1; 8 nucleotides match TRBD2. V dropped 4 bases and J dropped 8; count of bases not matched to a gene: 7. The CDR3 contains 14 residues. Germline CDR1 is ENHRY and CDR2 is SYGVKD. This chain's CDR3 is CAISAGGPIYEQFF. The CDR3 DNA is TGTGCCATCAGTGCGGGAGGGCCTATTTATGAGCAGTTCTTC.

The V and J genes are TRBV19 and TRBJ2-7, with 7 bases lining up with TRBD2. The germline V gene encodes CDR1 LNHDA and CDR2 SQIVND (reference sequence). Trimming removed 0 bases from V and 3 bases from J; junction bases left unmatched: 14. The CDR3 sequence is 18 residues long. DNA for the CDR3: TGTGCCAGTAGTATAGATCTATTCGGGCAGCGGGAAGGCTACGAGCAGTACTTC. Its protein product is CASSIDLFGQREGYEQYF.

This clonotype was counted between two and nine times. V and J are TRBV10-3 and TRBJ1-2; D unresolved. CDR3 size: 11 residues. Germline CDR1 is ENHRY and CDR2 is SYGVKD. Trimming removed 10 bases from V and 2 bases from J, with 8 bases in between. CDR3 amino acids: CATSSNYGYTF. CDR3 sequence (DNA): TGTGCCACCTCTTCGAACTATGGCTACACCTTC.

The chain is built from TRBV7-6 and TRBJ2-7; 7 bases align to TRBD1. CDR1 and CDR2 (germline): SGHVS, FNYEAQ. Unmatched junction bases numbered 13, after V lost 3 bases and J lost 2 bases. The CDR3 spans 17 residues. The CDR3 nucleotides read TGTGCCAGCAGCTTGTACCAGACAGGGAATTTAGCCTACGAGCAGTACTTC. Translation: CASSLYQTGNLAYEQYF.

This sequence joins TRBV19 and TRBJ2-3; the D is unclear. Trimming left V 3 bases short and J 1 base short, with 8 bases between. CDR1 and CDR2 (germline): LNHDA, SQIVND (reference sequence). CDR3 length: 14 amino acids. Written as DNA, the CDR3 is TGTGCCAGTAGTATCGACGGTCGCACAGATACGCAGTATTTT. Its protein is CASSIDGRTDTQYF.

Remarks on this clonotype: A junction boundary mismatches the germline segment, possibly from a read error. The chain carries TRBV7-3 and TRBJ2-1; D possibly corresponds to TRBD2 (7 bases). There are 18 residues in the CDR3. Germline V gene sequence: CDR1 SGHTA, CDR2 FQGTGA. As DNA, the CDR3 is TGCGCCAGCAGCCAGGGAGGGGGAGGGGGTGAGTTGGACAATGAGCAGTTCTTC. Amino acids: CASSQGGGGGELDNEQFF.

The chain combines TRBV10-1 with TRBJ2-6; D call uncertain. Trimming pared 10 bases from V and 1 base from J, leaving 8 bases between. The CDR3 runs 13 residues. Germline V CDR1 and CDR2: WNHNN, SYGVQD (reference sequence). The CDR3 reads CATVGSGANVLTF. The CDR3, as DNA: TGCGCCACGGTGGGGTCTGGGGCCAACGTCCTGACTTTC.

The gene calls are TRBV19 and TRBJ1-3; D is unclear. Germline lookup yields CDR1 LNHDA and CDR2 SQIVND (reference sequence). The CDR3 is 13 residues long. With 5 bases removed from V and 4 bases from J, the gap between germline ends came to 9 bases. CDR3 nucleotides: TGTGCCAGTAGTGAGGGAATCGGAAACACCATATATTTT. Amino acids: CASSEGIGNTIYF. The full variable domain, in which reference TRBV19 and TRBJ1-3 provide the parts outside the CDR3, is DGGITQSPKYLFRKEGQNVTLSCEQNLNHDAMYWYRQDPGQGLRLIYYSQIVNDFQKGDIAEGYSVSREKKESFPLTVTSAQKNPTAFYLCASSEGIGNTIYFGEGSWLTVV.

The V call is TRBV20-1, the J call TRBJ2-2; the D gene is possibly TRBD1 (5 bases). V lost 0 bases to trimming and J lost 1 base, with 9 bases between them. CDR1 and CDR2 from the germline V gene are DFQATT and SNEGSKA (reference sequence). The CDR3 totals 15 residues. The DNA for the CDR3 is TGCAGTGCTAGAGATCCAGGACAGAACACCGGGGAGCTGTTTTTT. Protein sequence: CSARDPGQNTGELFF.

The V gene is TRBV29-1, the J gene TRBJ1-1, with a possible D match to TRBD1 (5 bases). In germline, CDR1 is SQVTM, CDR2 ANQGSEA. The CDR3 loop spans 13 amino acids. Trimming shortened V by 6 bases and J by 4 bases, and 15 bases separated the two germline ends. The CDR3 sequence: CSVRQGVSTEAFF. DNA of the CDR3: TGCAGCGTGAGGCAGGGAGTGAGCACTGAAGCTTTCTTT.

V is TRBV7-8 and J is TRBJ2-7; the D is unclear. Germline CDR1 is SGHVS and CDR2 is FQNEAQ. V lost 5 bases and J 3 bases, leaving 11 bases between the germline ends. The CDR3 extends over 13 amino acids. Here the CDR3 reads CASSLTGLYEQYF. CDR3 nucleotides: TGTGCCAGCAGCCTAACCGGCCTCTACGAGCAGTACTTC.

This chain uses TRBV19 with TRBJ2-1, with 10 bases fitting TRBD2. Germline CDR1 is LNHDA and CDR2 is SQIVND (reference sequence). Germline trimming cut 5 bases from V and 7 bases from J; bases unmatched to any gene: 20. The CDR3 sequence is 19 residues long. CDR3: CASSSGTVSTSGALNEQFF. The DNA for the CDR3 is TGTGCCAGTAGTTCCGGGACAGTCTCCACTAGCGGGGCTTTAAATGAGCAGTTCTTC.

As for this clonotype: With a much larger clone just one base away, this may be a read error. The chain has TRBV7-6 and TRBJ2-3; no clear D gene. Trimming took 1 base from V and 1 from J, leaving 6 bases between them. Germline CDR1 SGHVS, CDR2 FNYEAQ. CDR3 size: 14 residues. For the CDR3, the DNA is TGTGCCAGCAGCTTAGACGCGGGCACAGATACGCAGTATTTT. Amino acid sequence: CASSLDAGTDTQYF.

There are a few counts of this clonotype. A much larger clone is a single base away; this may be a read error. This rearrangement joins TRBV24-1 to TRBJ2-3; TRBD2 matches at 8 bases. The CDR3 runs to 16 residues. The germline gives CDR1 KGHDR, CDR2 SFDVKD. V lost 4 bases, J lost 8 bases, and 13 bases stayed unmatched. The CDR3 DNA reads TGTGCCACCAGTGAACCGGCGGGGGGAAATGAAAGTACGCAGTATTTT. Its translation is CATSEPAGGNESTQYF.

The sample holds many counts of this clonotype. The rearrangement joins TRBV29-1 to TRBJ2-7, with 10 bases identical to TRBD1. The CDR3 totals 14 residues. V dropped 5 bases and J dropped 0; count of bases not matched to a gene: 4. Germline lookup yields CDR1 SQVTM and CDR2 ANQGSEA. CDR3 nucleotides: TGCAGCGTTTGGGGGACAGGGGTCTCCTACGAGCAGTACTTC. The encoded protein is CSVWGTGVSYEQYF.

The rearrangement joins TRBV2 to TRBJ2-5; D is perhaps TRBD1 or TRBD2 (5 bases each). The CDR3 consists of 16 residues. Germline CDR1 SNHLY, CDR2 FYNNEI. V lost 7 bases to trimming and J lost 5 bases, with 23 bases between them. Here the CDR3 DNA reads TGTGCCAGCATCCCCATTACGGGACCACCCAGGGAGACCCAGTACTTC. It translates to CASIPITGPPRETQYF. The full variable domain, with the rest looked up from reference TRBV2 and TRBJ2-5, is EPEVTQTPSHQVTQMGQEVILRCVPISNHLYFYWYRQILGQKVEFLVSFYNNEISEKSEIFDDQFSVERPDGSNFTLKIRSTKLEDSAMYFCASIPITGPPRETQYFGPGTRLLVL.

The chain uses TRBV10-2 and TRBJ1-6; maybe TRBD1 (5 bases). The germline V gene has CDR1 WSHSY and CDR2 SAAADI. The CDR3 loop spans 13 amino acids. The germline V and J ends were trimmed by 5 bases and 9 bases, with 11 bases remaining between them. The CDR3 nucleotides are TGCGCCAGCAGTAAGGGGCAGGCTTCACCCCTCCACTTT. Residues: CASSKGQASPLHF.

This chain uses TRBV19 with TRBJ2-1; 10 bases map to TRBD2. J was trimmed by 14 bases and V by 5 bases; bases with no gene match: 12. The length of the CDR3 is 14 residues. The germline CDR1 and CDR2 sequences are LNHDA and SQIVND (reference sequence). The DNA of the CDR3 is TGTGCCAGTAGTGGTCTAGCGGGAGTTTCCGAAGAGTTCTTC. Translating gives CASSGLAGVSEEFF. The whole variable domain, remainder taken from reference TRBV19 and TRBJ2-1, is DGGITQSPKYLFRKEGQNVTLSCEQNLNHDAMYWYRQDPGQGLRLIYYSQIVNDFQKGDIAEGYSVSREKKESFPLTVTSAQKNPTAFYLCASSGLAGVSEEFFGPGTRLTVL.

Details on this clonotype: Because the CDR3 is missing its conserved closing phenylalanine or tryptophan, this is likely a read error. The chain recombines TRBV9 with TRBJ2-7; no clear D gene. The CDR3 covers 15 residues. Trimming shortened V by 0 bases and J by 4 bases, and 14 bases separated the two germline ends. Germline loops: CDR1 SGDLS, CDR2 YYNGEE. This CDR3 is CASSVGALPRYEQYI. CDR3 bases: TGTGCCAGCAGCGTAGGCGCATTGCCTAGGTACGAGCAGTACATC.

Remarks on this clonotype: It is likely a read error, because the conserved phenylalanine at the end of the CDR3 is missing. The rearrangement links TRBV9 to TRBJ2-5; a possible D gene is TRBD2 (6 bases). The CDR3 runs to 15 residues. From germline, CDR1 is SGDLS and CDR2 YYNGEE. The CDR3 region is CVSSVEGLGGETQYY. CDR3 nucleotide sequence: TGTGTCAGCAGCGTAGAGGGGCTTGGAGGGGAGACCCAGTACTAC.